This T cell receptor beta chain was captured in a study of T cells after yellow fever vaccination. Germline V gene data show CDR1 as SGHTA and CDR2 as FQGNSA. Trimming shortened V by 1 base and J by 6 bases, and 16 bases separated the two germline ends. The CDR3 totals 16 residues. TCRdb redid the calling of the 5' RACE reads with MiXCR, one entry per CDR3 protein. The sample records under 400,000 distinct CDR3 sequences, approximately 12% being singletons. Overall study findings and caveats: Subsequent booster samples again held most clones from primary vaccination (96% CD4, approximately 86% CD8).

This clonotype has a handful of counts. As yet, its antigen is unknown. The chain couples TRBV7-2 to TRBJ2-4; D perhaps matches TRBD2 (6 bases). The material was CD4+ T cells sorted from PBMCs, obtained 15 days after the yellow fever booster vaccination. The TCR originated in a man between 18 and 35 years old who received the YFV17D yellow fever vaccine. The CDR3 DNA reads as TGTGCCAGCAGCTTAGTTGGAGGGGCCGGAATAAACATTCAGTACTTC. Protein: CASSLVGGAGINIQYF.